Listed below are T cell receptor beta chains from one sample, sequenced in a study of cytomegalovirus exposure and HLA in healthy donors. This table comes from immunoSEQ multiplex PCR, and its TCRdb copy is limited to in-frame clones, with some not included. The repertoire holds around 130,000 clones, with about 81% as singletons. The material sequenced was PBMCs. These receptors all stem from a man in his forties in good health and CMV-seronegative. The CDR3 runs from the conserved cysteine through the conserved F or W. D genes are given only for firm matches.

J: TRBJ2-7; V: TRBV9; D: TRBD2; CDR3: CASSVMRGADPREQYF
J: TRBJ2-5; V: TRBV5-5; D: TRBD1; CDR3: CASSLDRGSVSETQYF
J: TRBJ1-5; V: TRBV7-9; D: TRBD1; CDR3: CASSLGQGLSNQPQHF
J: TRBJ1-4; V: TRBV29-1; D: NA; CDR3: CSVVVWAGFGEKLFF
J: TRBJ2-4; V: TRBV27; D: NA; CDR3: CASSPQAPAKNSQYF
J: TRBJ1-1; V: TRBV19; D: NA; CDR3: CASRHTDTVNYTEAFF
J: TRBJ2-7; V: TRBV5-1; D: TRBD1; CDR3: CASSPNAQGVGEQYF
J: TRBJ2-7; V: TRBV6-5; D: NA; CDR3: CASSYSRGGYEQYF
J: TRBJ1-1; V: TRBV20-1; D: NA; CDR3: CRGGTDTEAFF
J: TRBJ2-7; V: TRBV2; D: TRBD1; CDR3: CASRLTGTYEQYF
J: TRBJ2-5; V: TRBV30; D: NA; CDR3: CAWSDTGFRETQYF
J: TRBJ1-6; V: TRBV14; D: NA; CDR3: CASSLHTTMEGSNSPLHF
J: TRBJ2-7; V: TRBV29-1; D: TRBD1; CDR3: CSVLPRDRSYEQYF
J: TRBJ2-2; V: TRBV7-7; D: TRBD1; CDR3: CASSATQGARTGELFF
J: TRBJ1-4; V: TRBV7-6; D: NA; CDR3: CASSLVRGDEKLFF
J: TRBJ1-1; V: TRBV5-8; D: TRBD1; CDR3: CASRRGQGWRNTEAFF
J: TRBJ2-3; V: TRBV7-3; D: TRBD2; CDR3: CASSPTSGRTDTQYF
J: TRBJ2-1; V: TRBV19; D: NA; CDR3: CASRQEFEQFF
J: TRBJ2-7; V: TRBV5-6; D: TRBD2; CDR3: CASSPWGGEWYF
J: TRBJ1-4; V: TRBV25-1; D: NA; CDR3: CASSEGWGNEKLFF
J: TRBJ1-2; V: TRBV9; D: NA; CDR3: CASSSQQGLDGYTF
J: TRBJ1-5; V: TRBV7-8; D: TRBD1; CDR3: CASSVAGQGGDQPQHF
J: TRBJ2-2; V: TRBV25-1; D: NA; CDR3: CASSEWYRESTGELFF
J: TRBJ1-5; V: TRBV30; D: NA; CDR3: CAWSGAGVQPQHF
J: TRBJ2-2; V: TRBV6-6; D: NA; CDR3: CASSGQPPGTGELFF
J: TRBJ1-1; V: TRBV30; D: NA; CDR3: CAWSGYSMNTEAFF
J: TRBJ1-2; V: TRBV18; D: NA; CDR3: CASSDGFVGNYGYTF
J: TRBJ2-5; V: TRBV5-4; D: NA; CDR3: CASSLQGSVETQYF
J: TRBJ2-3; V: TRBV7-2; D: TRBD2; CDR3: CASRVMGGGSRDTQYF
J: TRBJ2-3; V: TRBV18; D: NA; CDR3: CASSTVTSTDTQYF
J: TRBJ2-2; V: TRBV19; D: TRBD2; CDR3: CASSRLAGDTGELFF
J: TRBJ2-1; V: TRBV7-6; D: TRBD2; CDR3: CASSSTGGWDEQFF
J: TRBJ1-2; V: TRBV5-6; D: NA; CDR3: CASSLEGLPRGTF
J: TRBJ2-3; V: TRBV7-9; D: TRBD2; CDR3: CASSSTLAGRADTQYF
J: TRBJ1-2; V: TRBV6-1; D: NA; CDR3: CASAVSNYGYTF
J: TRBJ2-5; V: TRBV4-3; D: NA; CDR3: CASSQDSPGGGGETQYF
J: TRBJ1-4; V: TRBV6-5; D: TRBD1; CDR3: CASSSTGGVEKLFF
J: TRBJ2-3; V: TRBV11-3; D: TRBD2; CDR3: CASSLGTSGGGDTQYF
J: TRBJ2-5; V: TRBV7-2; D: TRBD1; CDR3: CASSTKNRGTGETQYF
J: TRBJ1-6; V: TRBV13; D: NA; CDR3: CASSLGQGGPLHF
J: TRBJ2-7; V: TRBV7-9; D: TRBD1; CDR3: CASSQPGQGPYEQYF
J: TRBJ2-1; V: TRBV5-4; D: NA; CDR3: CASSLDAASYNEQFF
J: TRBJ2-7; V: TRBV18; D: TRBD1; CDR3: CASSRIRDRAYEQYF
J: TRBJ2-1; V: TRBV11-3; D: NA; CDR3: CASSFSPRSNEQFF
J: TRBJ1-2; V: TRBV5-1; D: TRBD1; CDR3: CASSRGQTEGGYTF
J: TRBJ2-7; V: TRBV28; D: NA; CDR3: CATAGSYEQYF
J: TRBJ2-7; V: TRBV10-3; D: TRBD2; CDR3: CAIRRESDYEQYF